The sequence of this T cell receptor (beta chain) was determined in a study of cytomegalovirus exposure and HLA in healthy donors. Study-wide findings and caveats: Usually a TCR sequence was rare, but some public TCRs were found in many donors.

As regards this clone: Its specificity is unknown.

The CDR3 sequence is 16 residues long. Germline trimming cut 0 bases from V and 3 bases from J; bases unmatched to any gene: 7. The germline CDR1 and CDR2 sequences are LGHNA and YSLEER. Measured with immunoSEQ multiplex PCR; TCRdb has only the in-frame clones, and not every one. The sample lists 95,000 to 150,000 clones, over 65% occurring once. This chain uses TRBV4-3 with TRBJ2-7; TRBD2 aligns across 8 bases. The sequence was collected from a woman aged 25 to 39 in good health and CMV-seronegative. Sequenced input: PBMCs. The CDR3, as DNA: TGCGCCAGCAGCCAAGATCTCAGTCTAGCGGGCTACGAGCAGTACTTC. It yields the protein CASSQDLSLAGYEQYF.